The clone carrying this T cell receptor (beta chain) appeared a single time. Random hexamers primed reverse transcription of about 0.45 to 1 ug RNA. The authors amplified TCR beta CDR3 across 54 Vbeta and 13 Jbeta using immunoSEQ multiplex PCR. TCRdb fed the immunoSEQ multiplex PCR reads into MiXCR, producing one record per CDR3 protein. This table has about 150,000 distinct CDR3 sequences, around 95% appearing once. The sample is drawn from a study of CD8 T cells in Susac syndrome. In the study overall: Patients with Susac syndrome were therapy-naive, treated with corticosteroids, or treated with intravenous immunoglobulin alone when blood was collected.

The CDR3 has 13 residues. The V gene lost 6 bases and the J gene lost 6 bases, with 17 bases spanning the gap. Germline CDR1 DFQATT, CDR2 SNEGSKA (reference sequence). In blood CD8+ and CD4+ T cells, TCR beta underwent sequencing. The TCR originated in a human donor with Susac syndrome. The chain has TRBV20-1 and TRBJ1-2; a weak D match, TRBD1 (5 bases). The sequenced material came from CD4+ T cells from PBMCs. Written as DNA, the CDR3 is TGCAGTGCCCGGTGGACAAATGGTAATGGCTACACCTTC. This codes for CSARWTNGNGYTF.